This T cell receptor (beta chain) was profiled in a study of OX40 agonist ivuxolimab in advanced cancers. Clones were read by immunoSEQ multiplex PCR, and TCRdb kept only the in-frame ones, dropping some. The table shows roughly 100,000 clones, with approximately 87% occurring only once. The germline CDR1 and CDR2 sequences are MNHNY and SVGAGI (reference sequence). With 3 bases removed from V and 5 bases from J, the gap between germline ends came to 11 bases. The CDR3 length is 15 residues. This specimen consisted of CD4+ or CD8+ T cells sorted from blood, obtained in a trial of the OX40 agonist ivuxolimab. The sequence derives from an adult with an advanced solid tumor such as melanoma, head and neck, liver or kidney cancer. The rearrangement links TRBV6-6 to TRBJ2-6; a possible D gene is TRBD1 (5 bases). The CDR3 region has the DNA TGTGCCAGCAGTTATCTCAGGGATCGGGCCAACGTCCTGACTTTC. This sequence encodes CASSYLRDRANVLTF.